The clone carrying this T cell receptor beta chain was seen only a few times. Trimming left V 1 base short and J 6 bases short, with 18 bases between. The germline V gene has CDR1 DFQATT and CDR2 SNEGSKA (reference sequence). This CDR3 has 15 residues. Alpha and beta chains were covered, as first-strand cDNA relied on TRAV- and TRBV-specific primers. The authors ran 15 to 20 PCR cycles to amplify TCRs with a constant-region primer and V-primer adapter. Using its own MiXCR run on the reads, TCRdb lists one record per CDR3 protein. This sample has about 82,000 distinct CDR3 sequences, with approximately 19% found just once. The entry originates in a study of low-dose radiotherapy and immunotherapy resistance in tumors. Overall study context: With fractions of 0.5 Gy given every 2 weeks, Cohort 1 accumulated a total of 6.5 Gy. Intravenous cyclophosphamide at 200 mg/m2 preceded radiation and immunotherapy by one day, every two weeks. Starting cycle 1 day 1, oral aspirin 300 mg was given daily for four cycles.

Sample time point: before trial treatment. The therapy administered to donors comprised nivolumab, ipilimumab, aspirin, low-dose cyclophosphamide and low-dose radiotherapy. The sample here was PBMCs, taken before treatment. This chain uses TRBV20-1 with TRBJ1-1; D is perhaps TRBD1 (6 bases). The clonotype was recovered from a male donor with prostate cancer. The CDR3 loop reads CSARAVGGRLPEAFF. Written as DNA, the CDR3 is TGCAGTGCTAGAGCCGTAGGGGGGCGCCTTCCTGAAGCTTTCTTT.